These T cell receptor beta chains were read from a single sample in a study of T cell changes during pregnancy in multiple sclerosis. Generated by immunoSEQ multiplex PCR, the TCRdb table keeps only in-frame clones and is missing some. The sample holds tens of thousands of clones, 92% seen once. The sequencing used peripheral blood, collected in the third trimester of pregnancy. These receptors came from a female donor in good health, enrolled as a control in a pregnancy study. The CDR3 runs from the conserved cysteine through the conserved F or W. The order of the fields is V gene, J gene, CDR3 protein.

TRBV27	TRBJ2-1	CASSLSKSSYNEQFF
TRBV28	TRBJ2-5	CASSLGGGGETQYF
TRBV28	TRBJ1-5	CASSPPVNQPQHF
TRBV19	TRBJ1-5	CASSIVRRSNQPQHF
TRBV29-1	TRBJ2-5	CSVDLGTVVIQETQYF
TRBV28	TRBJ2-7	CASSFGGTAFYEQYF
TRBV28	TRBJ2-7	CASSLSGSSYEQYF
TRBV18	TRBJ1-1	CASSSGQINTEAFF
TRBV20-1	TRBJ2-2	CSASGHGELFF
TRBV27	TRBJ1-5	CASSLIRASNQPQHF
TRBV6-6	TRBJ1-2	CASTPSWQSYGYTF
TRBV19	TRBJ1-5	CASSMQGGPNQPQHF
TRBV19	TRBJ2-2	CASSRDRVNTGELFF
TRBV19	TRBJ1-2	CASTETGVYGYTF
TRBV6-5	TRBJ1-6	CASTGGGSPLHF
TRBV7-2	TRBJ1-2	CASSLGTGSNYGYTF
TRBV5-5	TRBJ1-6	CASSSDRGNSPLHF
TRBV4-1	TRBJ1-1	CASSLFYRGENTEAFF
TRBV28	TRBJ2-7	CASRKGVSYEQYF
TRBV7-2	TRBJ2-7	CASSFSGGSYEQYF
TRBV7-9	TRBJ1-1	CASSFGVGAFF
TRBV5-1	TRBJ2-3	CASSLELAGTDTQYF
TRBV2	TRBJ2-3	CASSGGVAGSVADTQYF
TRBV27	TRBJ2-1	CASRLAPTSHNEQFF
TRBV9	TRBJ2-7	CASSVGGTSPYEQYF
TRBV28	TRBJ2-7	CASRLVLGQGSYEQYF
TRBV10-3	TRBJ2-7	CAISDGSSYEQYF
TRBV15	TRBJ2-4	CATSRDSPGGTDIQYF
TRBV4-3	TRBJ2-1	CASSQDARSARVIF
TRBV5-1	TRBJ2-1	CASSLAPNNEQFF
TRBV4-2	TRBJ1-4	CASSQEVPSGVTNEKLFF
TRBV5-4	TRBJ1-2	CASSSVAGSNYGYTF
TRBV5-5	TRBJ1-5	CASSTQAGANQPQHF
TRBV6-6	TRBJ2-1	CASQTGFNEQFF
TRBV5-1	TRBJ2-7	CASSSGQGPYEQYF
TRBV28	TRBJ1-5	CASSPGLLSNQPQHF
TRBV6-1	TRBJ2-7	CASSEIMDRTYEQYF
TRBV6-5	TRBJ2-7	CASSYSGTYEQYF
TRBV5-8	TRBJ1-2	CASSLLNQGADYGYTF
TRBV1	TRBJ2-2	CTSSHPPSSGRAPGELFF
TRBV21-1	TRBJ1-6	CASSKDWASSYNSPLHF
TRBV28	TRBJ1-5	CASSHRGSQPQHF
TRBV4-3	TRBJ2-7	CASSQELAATNEQYF
TRBV14	TRBJ1-1	CASSSQGGLAEAFF
TRBV7-9	TRBJ1-1	CASSLVQGAAAFF
TRBV2	TRBJ1-4	CASTGQGAPNEKLFF
TRBV4-3	TRBJ2-7	CASSQGREEGEQYF
TRBV5-4	TRBJ2-6	CASSLARGSGANVLTF
TRBV2	TRBJ2-6	CASSAMLRGSSGANVLTF
TRBV28	TRBJ2-5	CASSPPLVAGGPETQYF
TRBV5-1	TRBJ2-7	CASSFTGVLGEQYF